These T cell receptor beta chains were read from a single sample in a study of cytomegalovirus exposure and HLA in healthy donors. The repertoire was sequenced with immunoSEQ multiplex PCR; TCRdb's copy has only in-frame clones and lacks some. This table holds over 110,000 clones, less than 85% found once. The sample comprised PBMCs. Every receptor here comes from a woman aged 45-65 years in good health and CMV-seropositive. CDR3s include the opening cysteine and the closing phenylalanine or tryptophan. The D gene is left open where the match is weak. Clone sizes are given selectively: once, few, many, or a class where the clone is expanded.

CDR3 protein: CAWRSPGSGNTIYF
CDR3 DNA: TGTGCCTGGAGGTCCCCAGGGTCAGGAAACACCATATATTTT
V gene: TRBV30
D gene: NA
J gene: TRBJ1-3
clone size: NA

CDR3 protein: CAWSNRGGNYGYTF
CDR3 DNA: TGTGCCTGGAGTAACAGGGGGGGAAACTATGGCTACACCTTC
V gene: TRBV30
D gene: TRBD1
J gene: TRBJ1-2
clone size: NA

CDR3 protein: CASRVDRDRATEAFF
CDR3 DNA: TGTGCCAGCAGGGTGGACAGGGATCGGGCCACTGAAGCTTTCTTT
V gene: TRBV27
D gene: TRBD1
J gene: TRBJ1-1
clone size: NA

CDR3 protein: CASSDGRRESEKLFF
CDR3 DNA: TGTGCCAGCAGTGACGGGAGGCGGGAGAGCGAAAAACTGTTTTTT
V gene: TRBV6-4
D gene: NA
J gene: TRBJ1-4
clone size: NA

CDR3 protein: CASSNAPPQSGNTIYF
CDR3 DNA: TGTGCCAGCTCAAATGCCCCCCCCCAGTCTGGAAACACCATATATTTT
V gene: TRBV18
D gene: NA
J gene: TRBJ1-3
clone size: NA

CDR3 protein: CASIPQGGDGYTF
CDR3 DNA: TGTGCCAGTATACCCCAAGGGGGCGATGGCTACACCTTC
V gene: TRBV19
D gene: TRBD1
J gene: TRBJ1-2
clone size: NA

CDR3 protein: CASSPVDSENSPLHF
CDR3 DNA: TGTGCCAGCAGCCCAGTAGACAGCGAGAATTCACCCCTCCACTTT
V gene: TRBV7-2
D gene: NA
J gene: TRBJ1-6
clone size: NA

CDR3 protein: CASSYGGPETQYF
CDR3 DNA: TGTGCCAGCAGTTACGGGGGCCCAGAGACCCAGTACTTC
V gene: TRBV6-6
D gene: NA
J gene: TRBJ2-5
clone size: NA

CDR3 protein: CASSSQGLGYTF
CDR3 DNA: TGTGCCAGCAGCTCACAGGGGTTGGGCTACACCTTC
V gene: TRBV28
D gene: TRBD1
J gene: TRBJ1-2
clone size: NA

CDR3 protein: CASSATPTGGQFF
CDR3 DNA: TGTGCCAGCAGCGCCACCCCGACAGGGGGGCAGTTCTTC
V gene: TRBV9
D gene: TRBD1
J gene: TRBJ2-1
clone size: NA

CDR3 protein: CASTPIQVPGELFF
CDR3 DNA: TGTGCCAGCACCCCCATTCAGGTTCCCGGGGAGCTGTTTTTT
V gene: TRBV6-9
D gene: NA
J gene: TRBJ2-2
clone size: NA

CDR3 protein: CASRFWGRQGAGTGELFF
CDR3 DNA: TGTGCCAGCAGGTTCTGGGGACGACAGGGGGCAGGGACCGGGGAGCTGTTTTTT
V gene: TRBV28
D gene: TRBD1
J gene: TRBJ2-2
clone size: NA

CDR3 protein: CASSATGGKMNTEAFF
CDR3 DNA: TGTGCCAGCAGCGCGACAGGGGGCAAAATGAACACTGAAGCTTTCTTT
V gene: TRBV9
D gene: TRBD1
J gene: TRBJ1-1
clone size: NA

CDR3 protein: CATSRDRGTEAFF
CDR3 DNA: TGTGCCACCAGCAGAGATCGGGGCACTGAAGCTTTCTTT
V gene: TRBV15
D gene: NA
J gene: TRBJ1-1
clone size: NA

CDR3 protein: CASSAQRGGPSGANVLTF
CDR3 DNA: TGTGCCAGCAGCGCCCAGCGGGGGGGACCCTCTGGGGCCAACGTCCTGACTTTC
V gene: TRBV9
D gene: TRBD2
J gene: TRBJ2-6
clone size: NA

CDR3 protein: CASSLTSGGEMETQYF
CDR3 DNA: TGTGCCAGCAGCTTGACTAGCGGGGGAGAGATGGAGACCCAGTACTTC
V gene: TRBV7-2
D gene: TRBD2
J gene: TRBJ2-5
clone size: once

CDR3 protein: CASSMQSGTGRETQYF
CDR3 DNA: TGTGCCAGTAGTATGCAGTCCGGGACAGGCCGGGAGACCCAGTACTTC
V gene: TRBV19
D gene: TRBD1
J gene: TRBJ2-5
clone size: NA

CDR3 protein: CASSRTEVYEQYF
CDR3 DNA: TGTGCCAGCTCAAGGACTGAGGTCTACGAGCAGTACTTC
V gene: TRBV6-5
D gene: NA
J gene: TRBJ2-7
clone size: NA

CDR3 protein: CASNRGTGVHEQYF
CDR3 DNA: TGCGCCAGCAATCGGGGGACAGGGGTCCACGAGCAGTACTTC
V gene: TRBV5-1
D gene: TRBD1
J gene: TRBJ2-7
clone size: NA

CDR3 protein: CASSLGGRTNEKLFF
CDR3 DNA: TGTGCCAGCAGCTTAGGCGGCAGAACTAATGAAAAACTGTTTTTT
V gene: TRBV7-2
D gene: NA
J gene: TRBJ1-4
clone size: NA

CDR3 protein: CARGRGATYEQYF
CDR3 DNA: TGTGCCAGAGGCAGGGGAGCCACCTACGAGCAGTACTTC
V gene: TRBV2
D gene: NA
J gene: TRBJ2-7
clone size: NA

CDR3 protein: CASRNGGGAYNEQFF
CDR3 DNA: TGTGCCAGCAGAAACGGCGGGGGGGCCTACAATGAGCAGTTCTTC
V gene: TRBV2
D gene: TRBD2
J gene: TRBJ2-1
clone size: NA

CDR3 protein: CASSFGSWVETQYF
CDR3 DNA: TGTGCCAGCAGCTTCGGGTCCTGGGTGGAGACCCAGTACTTC
V gene: TRBV7-2
D gene: NA
J gene: TRBJ2-5
clone size: few

CDR3 protein: CASSLGSGAGQPQHF
CDR3 DNA: TGTGCCAGCAGCTTAGGGTCAGGGGCTGGGCAGCCCCAGCATTTT
V gene: TRBV5-4
D gene: NA
J gene: TRBJ1-5
clone size: NA

CDR3 protein: CASSIRQGYDSPLHF
CDR3 DNA: TGTGCCAGCAGTATTCGACAGGGCTACGATTCACCCCTCCACTTT
V gene: TRBV28
D gene: TRBD1
J gene: TRBJ1-6
clone size: once

CDR3 protein: CASSSNHDSNQPQHF
CDR3 DNA: TGTGCCAGCAGCTCCAACCACGACTCGAATCAGCCCCAGCATTTT
V gene: TRBV2
D gene: NA
J gene: TRBJ1-5
clone size: few

CDR3 protein: CASSATGLDTEAFF
CDR3 DNA: TGCGCCAGCAGCGCGACAGGGTTGGATACTGAAGCTTTCTTT
V gene: TRBV4-3
D gene: TRBD1
J gene: TRBJ1-1
clone size: NA

CDR3 protein: CAWSVVTGTLKTQYF
CDR3 DNA: TGTGCCTGGAGTGTTGTGACAGGGACTCTGAAGACCCAGTACTTC
V gene: TRBV30
D gene: NA
J gene: TRBJ2-5
clone size: few

CDR3 protein: CASWTGGILSNQPQHF
CDR3 DNA: TGTGCCAGCTGGACAGGGGGGATTCTTAGCAATCAGCCCCAGCATTTT
V gene: TRBV28
D gene: TRBD1
J gene: TRBJ1-5
clone size: few

CDR3 protein: CASSTTGITEAFF
CDR3 DNA: TGTGCCAGCAGTACCACAGGGATCACTGAAGCTTTCTTT
V gene: TRBV28
D gene: NA
J gene: TRBJ1-1
clone size: NA

CDR3 protein: CAISESTRPNTEAFF
CDR3 DNA: TGTGCCATCAGTGAGTCGACACGGCCGAACACTGAAGCTTTCTTT
V gene: TRBV10-3
D gene: NA
J gene: TRBJ1-1
clone size: NA

CDR3 protein: CATQGHLAQQGATTDTQYF
CDR3 DNA: TGTGCGACGCAGGGCCACCTCGCCCAACAGGGGGCGACTACAGATACGCAGTATTTT
V gene: TRBV10-3
D gene: TRBD1
J gene: TRBJ2-3
clone size: few

CDR3 protein: CASSPETGWENTEAFF
CDR3 DNA: TGTGCCAGCTCACCCGAGACAGGGTGGGAAAACACTGAAGCTTTCTTT
V gene: TRBV18
D gene: TRBD1
J gene: TRBJ1-1
clone size: NA

CDR3 protein: CASSLLRASTGELFF
CDR3 DNA: TGTGCCAGCAGTTTATTGAGGGCCTCCACCGGGGAGCTGTTTTTT
V gene: TRBV28
D gene: NA
J gene: TRBJ2-2
clone size: NA

CDR3 protein: CASSLVATANFASTDTQYF
CDR3 DNA: TGCGCCAGCAGCTTGGTAGCCACCGCTAATTTCGCTAGCACAGATACGCAGTATTTT
V gene: TRBV5-1
D gene: NA
J gene: TRBJ2-3
clone size: NA

CDR3 protein: CASSLITGHQPQHF
CDR3 DNA: TGTGCCAGCAGCTTGATTACAGGGCATCAGCCCCAGCATTTT
V gene: TRBV7-2
D gene: NA
J gene: TRBJ1-5
clone size: NA

CDR3 protein: CSGGGSTYEQYF
CDR3 DNA: TGCAGCGGGGGGGGTAGCACCTACGAGCAGTACTTC
V gene: TRBV29-1
D gene: TRBD2
J gene: TRBJ2-7
clone size: once

CDR3 protein: CASGSRLTGAQPQHF
CDR3 DNA: TGTGCTAGTGGCTCCCGCCTGACAGGGGCTCAGCCCCAGCATTTT
V gene: TRBV12-5
D gene: TRBD1
J gene: TRBJ1-5
clone size: once

CDR3 protein: CASSWGQGDTDTQYF
CDR3 DNA: TGTGCCAGCAGCTGGGGACAGGGGGACACAGATACGCAGTATTTT
V gene: TRBV7-2
D gene: TRBD1
J gene: TRBJ2-3
clone size: NA

CDR3 protein: CASSLGGGDEQFF
CDR3 DNA: TGTGCCAGCAGCTTAGGGGGAGGCGATGAGCAGTTCTTC
V gene: TRBV7-9
D gene: NA
J gene: TRBJ2-1
clone size: NA

CDR3 protein: CASSPGTENYEQYF
CDR3 DNA: TGTGCCAGCAGCCCCGGGACAGAGAACTACGAGCAGTACTTC
V gene: TRBV11-2
D gene: TRBD1
J gene: TRBJ2-7
clone size: NA